These T cell receptor beta chains were read from a single sample in a study of HIV-infected patients and healthy controls. Using its own MiXCR run on the 5' RACE reads, TCRdb lists one record per CDR3 protein. The sample gives under 10,000 distinct CDR3 sequences, about 6.1% of which show up once; more than 6% is in the top ten. Sequencing was done on a sample of blood. These receptor sequences come from an adult in good health. CDR3s include the opening cysteine and the closing phenylalanine or tryptophan. A D gene is named only where the DNA matches it firmly. Expanded clones get a size class; other rows say once, few or many, or leave the size out.

>TRBV4-3|TRBJ1-6|medium-sized|-
TGCGCCAGCAGCCAAGAGCAGGGACTGAATTCACCCCTCCACTTT
CASSQEQGLNSPLHF
>TRBV5-1|TRBJ2-7|medium-sized|TRBD2
TGCGCCAGCAGCTTGGCGAGTAGCGGGAGGTACGAGCAGTACTTC
CASSLASSGRYEQYF
>TRBV28|TRBJ1-3|few|-
TGTGCCAGCAGTCCTGGGGGAGGGTCTATGTCTGGAAACACCATATATTTT
CASSPGGGSMSGNTIYF
>TRBV27|TRBJ2-5|medium-sized|TRBD1
TGTGCCAGCAGTTTACTCAGGGGGCCCCAAGAGACCCAGTACTTC
CASSLLRGPQETQYF
>TRBV20-1|TRBJ1-1|many|-
TGCAGTGCTGTACAGGGCAGGAACACTGAAGCTTTCTTT
CSAVQGRNTEAFF
>TRBV28|TRBJ2-5|medium-sized|-
TGTGCCAGCAGTTTAACAGGGAGTCCCGGAGAGACCCAGTACTTC
CASSLTGSPGETQYF
>TRBV6-6|TRBJ1-2|medium-sized|-
TGTGCCAGCAAGCCCGGGGATCATGGCTACACCTTC
CASKPGDHGYTF
>TRBV11-2|TRBJ2-5|-|TRBD2
TGTGCCAGCAGCCAAGGCGGGGGGCCCCAAGAGACCCAGTACTTC
CASSQGGGPQETQYF
>TRBV4-1|TRBJ1-5|medium-sized|-
TGCGCCAGCAGCCAAGGGGAGACAGCTCAGCCCCAGCATTTT
CASSQGETAQPQHF
>TRBV12-3/TRBV12-4|TRBJ2-5|medium-sized|-
TGTGCCAGCAGTCCAAGACGACAGAATCAAGAGACCCAGTACTTC
CASSPRRQNQETQYF
>TRBV27|TRBJ1-5|-|TRBD1
TGTGCCAGCAGTTTCCAGGGGGTCAGCAATCAGCCCCAGCATTTT
CASSFQGVSNQPQHF
>TRBV12-3/TRBV12-4|TRBJ1-2|-|-
TGTGCCAGCAGTTCCGAAGCTAACTATGGCTACACCTTC
CASSSEANYGYTF
>TRBV5-4|TRBJ2-2|many|TRBD1
TGTGCCAGCAGCTTGGGGACGGGACAGGGATCATACGGGGAGCTGTTTTTT
CASSLGTGQGSYGELFF
>TRBV6-4|TRBJ2-2|-|-
TGTGCCAGCAGTGACGGCAGGACGAACACCGGGGAGCTGTTTTTT
CASSDGRTNTGELFF
>TRBV12-3/TRBV12-4|TRBJ2-7|medium-sized|-
TGTGCCAGCAGTTTCGATTCCGGGGCCTACGAGCAGTACTTC
CASSFDSGAYEQYF
>TRBV2|TRBJ2-2|-|-
TGTGCCAGCAGGGTTAGGACCGGGGAGCTGTTTTTT
CASRVRTGELFF